This passage covers 14 T cell receptor beta chains from one sample sequenced in a study of cytomegalovirus exposure and HLA in healthy donors. TCRdb's table, derived via immunoSEQ multiplex PCR, lists solely in-frame clones and lacks some. The sample consists of 250,000 to 400,000 clones, around 87% of them appearing once. Material: PBMCs. These receptors all stem from a woman younger than 45 in good health and CMV-seropositive.

The chain is built from TRBV4-3 and TRBJ2-6; TRBD1 might be the D (6 bases). This CDR3 is 15 amino acids long. V was trimmed by 4 bases and J by 4 bases, leaving 11 bases between them. CDR1 LGHNA and CDR2 YSLEER come from the germline V gene. CDR3 loop: CASSPNRVGANVLTF. Here the CDR3 DNA reads TGCGCCAGCAGCCCTAACAGGGTCGGGGCCAACGTCCTGACTTTC.

This rearrangement joins TRBV2 to TRBJ1-5; D uncertain. The germline V gene has CDR1 SNHLY and CDR2 FYNNEI. The V and J ends lost 6 bases and 2 bases respectively, with 11 bases between them. The CDR3 is made up of 14 amino acids. The chain's CDR3 is CASRAQGGNQPQHF. CDR3 bases: TGTGCCAGCAGAGCACAAGGCGGCAATCAGCCCCAGCATTTT.

The chain employs TRBV28 and TRBJ2-5; TRBD1 matches 10 bases. Germline lookup yields CDR1 MDHEN and CDR2 SYDVKM. V gave up 6 bases and J gave up 4 bases; unmatched junction bases: 5. This CDR3 contains 14 residues. The CDR3 region has the DNA TGTGCCAGCAGACCTCGGACAGGGGGAGAGACCCAGTACTTC. Translated, it gives CASRPRTGGETQYF.

The chain combines TRBV19 with TRBJ1-2; D is uncertain. Trimming removed 6 bases at V and 4 bases at J, with 24 bases between. The CDR3 is 17 residues long. Germline CDR1 LNHDA, CDR2 SQIVND (reference sequence). DNA for the CDR3: TGTGCCAGTAGAACGACATGGGGTGCTCTAAGAAGCTATGGCTACACCTTC. Protein: CASRTTWGALRSYGYTF.

The genes are TRBV29-1 and TRBJ2-2; 9 bases map to TRBD1. Trimming at V came to 7 bases and at J to 6 bases, leaving 9 bases not matched to a gene. CDR3 length: 14 residues. Germline assignment: CDR1 SQVTM and CDR2 ANQGSEA. The CDR3 region is CSAAGTGPPGELFF. CDR3 DNA sequence: TGCAGCGCCGCCGGGACAGGGCCCCCCGGGGAGCTGTTTTTT.

Note on this clone: The same CDR3 can be traced to other DNA sequences in this sample. The rearrangement uses TRBV5-1 and TRBJ2-3; D remains ambiguous. The V and J ends lost 0 bases and 0 bases respectively, with 5 bases between them. The CDR3 has 14 residues. Per the germline V gene, CDR1 is SGHRS and CDR2 is YFSETQ. The CDR3 sequence is CASSLASSTDTQYF. CDR3 nucleotides: TGCGCCAGCAGCTTGGCTAGTAGCACAGATACGCAGTATTTT.

Here the CDR3 DNA reads TGTGCCAGCAGCTACGGACAGGGGGTTGAAGCTTTCTTT. The encoded protein is CASSYGQGVEAFF. This chain connects TRBV7-2 to TRBJ1-1, with 10 bases identical to TRBD1. Germline trimming cut 4 bases from V and 7 bases from J; bases unmatched to any gene: 3. The CDR3 is made up of 13 amino acids. In germline, CDR1 is SGHTA, CDR2 FQGNSA.

The chain couples TRBV27 to TRBJ2-7; TRBD1 is a possible D gene (6 bases). The CDR3 extends over 14 amino acids. Germline V gene data show CDR1 as MNHEY and CDR2 as SMNVEV (reference sequence). Trimming took 7 bases from V and 3 from J, leaving 16 bases between them. The CDR3 nucleotides are TGTGCCAGCAAACTCGGGCAGGGGAACTACGAGCAGTACTTC. Encoded protein: CASKLGQGNYEQYF.

The V and J genes are TRBV28 and TRBJ1-2; D gene unclear. The CDR3 consists of 11 residues. Per the germline V gene, CDR1 is MDHEN and CDR2 is SYDVKM. V was shortened by 7 bases and J by 8 bases, with 11 bases between the two germline ends. The CDR3 is CASMLSKGYTF. The CDR3 DNA reads as TGTGCCAGCATGTTGTCGAAGGGCTACACCTTC.

This clone came up a few times. This chain links TRBV7-3 with TRBJ2-2, with TRBD2 matching 9 bases. The CDR3 sequence is 16 residues long. CDR1 SGHTA and CDR2 FQGTGA come from the germline V gene. With V trimmed by 1 base and J by 5 bases, 5 bases remained unmatched. As DNA, the CDR3 is TGTGCCAGCAGCTTAATTTCTCTAGCGGGAACCGGGGAGCTGTTTTTT. Amino acid sequence: CASSLISLAGTGELFF.

CDR3 DNA: TGCAGCGTTCAAACAGGAAGGGATCAGCCCCAGCATTTT. Protein sequence: CSVQTGRDQPQHF. The chain employs TRBV29-1 and TRBJ1-5; a possible D gene is TRBD1 (5 bases). CDR1 and CDR2 from the germline V gene are SQVTM and ANQGSEA. V lost 5 bases and J 5 bases, leaving 13 bases between the germline ends. The CDR3 is made up of 13 amino acids.

This clone has a handful of counts. The chain couples TRBV19 to TRBJ2-7, with 11 bases aligning to TRBD2. V trimming: 5 bases; J trimming: 3 bases; junction bases outside the gene matches: 6. CDR3 size: 15 residues. CDR1 is LNHDA and CDR2 is SQIVND in the germline V gene (reference sequence). The CDR3 loop is CASSLAGGPIYEQYF. CDR3 DNA sequence: TGTGCCAGTAGTCTAGCGGGGGGTCCGATCTACGAGCAGTACTTC.

The chain joins TRBV7-9 to TRBJ2-7; either TRBD1 or TRBD2 may supply D (5 bases each). V lost 4 bases and J lost 8, with 12 bases in between. Germline V gives CDR1 SEHNR, CDR2 FQNEAQ (reference sequence). The CDR3 extends over 12 amino acids. The chain's CDR3 is CASSSGPGQQYF. Here the CDR3 DNA reads TGTGCCAGCAGCTCGGGGCCAGGACAGCAGTACTTC.

The chain links TRBV19 to TRBJ2-7; D is undetermined. CDR1 and CDR2 from the germline V gene are LNHDA and SQIVND (reference sequence). CDR3 length equals 14 residues. Trimming took off 3 bases at V and 3 bases at J, with 12 bases between the two ends. The CDR3 sequence is CASSIMAVNYEQYF. CDR3 bases: TGTGCCAGTAGTATTATGGCCGTTAACTACGAGCAGTACTTC.